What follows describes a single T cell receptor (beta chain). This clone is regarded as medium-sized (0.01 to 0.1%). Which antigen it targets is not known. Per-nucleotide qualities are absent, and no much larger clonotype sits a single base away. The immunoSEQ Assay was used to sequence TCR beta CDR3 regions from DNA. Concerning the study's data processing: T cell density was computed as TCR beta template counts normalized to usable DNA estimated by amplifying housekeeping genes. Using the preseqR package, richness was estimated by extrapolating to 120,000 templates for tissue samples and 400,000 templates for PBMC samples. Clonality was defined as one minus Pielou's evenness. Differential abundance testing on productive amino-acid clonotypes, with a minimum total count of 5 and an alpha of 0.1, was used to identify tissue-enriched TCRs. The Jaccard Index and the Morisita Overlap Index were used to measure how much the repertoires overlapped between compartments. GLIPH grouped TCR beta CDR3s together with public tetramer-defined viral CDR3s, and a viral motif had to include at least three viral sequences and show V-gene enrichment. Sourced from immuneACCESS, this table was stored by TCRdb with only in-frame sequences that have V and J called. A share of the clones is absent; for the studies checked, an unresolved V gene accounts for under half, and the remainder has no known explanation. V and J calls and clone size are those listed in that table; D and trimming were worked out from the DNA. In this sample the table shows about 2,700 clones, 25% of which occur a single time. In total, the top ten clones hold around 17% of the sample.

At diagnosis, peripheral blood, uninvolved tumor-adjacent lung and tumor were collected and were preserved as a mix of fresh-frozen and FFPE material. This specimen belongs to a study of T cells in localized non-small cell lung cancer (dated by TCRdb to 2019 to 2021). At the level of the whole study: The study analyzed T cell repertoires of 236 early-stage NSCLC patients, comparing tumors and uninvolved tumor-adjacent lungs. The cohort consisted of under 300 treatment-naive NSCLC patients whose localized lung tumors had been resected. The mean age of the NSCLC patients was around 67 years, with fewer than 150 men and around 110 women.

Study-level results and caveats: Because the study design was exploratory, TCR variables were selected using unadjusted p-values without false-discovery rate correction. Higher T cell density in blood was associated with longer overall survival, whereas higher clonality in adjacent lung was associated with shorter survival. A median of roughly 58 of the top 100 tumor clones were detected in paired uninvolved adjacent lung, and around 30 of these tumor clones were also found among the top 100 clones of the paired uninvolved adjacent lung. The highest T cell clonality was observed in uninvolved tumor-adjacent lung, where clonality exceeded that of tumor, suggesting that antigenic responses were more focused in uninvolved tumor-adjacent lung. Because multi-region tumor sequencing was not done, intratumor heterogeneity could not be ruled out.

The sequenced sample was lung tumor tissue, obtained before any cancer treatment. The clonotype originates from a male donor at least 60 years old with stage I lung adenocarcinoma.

The encoded CDR3 is CASSPRGSITYEQYF. The DNA sequence is TGTGCCAGCAGCCCCCGGGGGAGTATCACCTACGAGCAGTACTTC. The chain links TRBV6-8 with TRBJ2-7; a tentative D match to TRBD2 spans 6 bases. Based on the germline V gene, the CDR1 and CDR2 sequences are MNHGY and SAAAGT. V gives up 6 bases and J gives up 2 bases, and the segment between their germline ends measures 17 bases. Inclusive of the bounding cysteine and phenylalanine, the CDR3 is 15 residues long. Only the CDR3 portion is preserved as DNA: 45 bases, with reading frame beginning at the first base.